This T cell receptor (beta chain) originates from a study of shared clonotypes between healthy human individuals. As for the study in general: CD4 naive and memory got three plates each, CD8 naive two, CD8 memory one.

Note on this clone: Its matching antigen is unknown.

Study conclusions and caveats: Among donors, clonotype sharing was expected to be affected by sequencing depth.

Here immunoSEQ multiplex PCR was the method, and the copy in TCRdb shows in-frame clones only, minus some. The data show around 240,000 clones, with 65% seen just once and more than 9.5% held by the top ten. The CDR3 is made up of 15 amino acids. Germline CDR1 and CDR2: MNHNS and SASEGT. V lost 2 bases and J lost 5; bases outside the gene matches: 8. The V call is TRBV6-1, the J call TRBJ2-7, with TRBD1 matching over 8 bases. The sequence was collected from a man aged 25 to 40 in good health. Sequenced: memory CD4+ T cells sorted from blood. Regarding subset: CD45RA-negative fraction. CDR3 loop: CASSEKRQGIDEQYF. DNA for the CDR3: TGTGCCAGCAGTGAAAAGAGACAGGGGATCGACGAGCAGTACTTC.